The source of this T cell receptor (beta chain) is a study of blood T cell repertoires in COVID-19. Study as a whole: Samples taken during acute and convalescent COVID-19 were collected in the United States, Italy and Spain. T cells, B-cell-depleted T cells, or PBMCs provided the cDNA or gDNA that served as material.

Enrollment of patients from Seattle took place during active infection, with longitudinal follow-up. This CDR3 spans 14 amino acids. V lost 5 bases and J lost 5; bases outside the gene matches: 7. Germline CDR1 and CDR2: SEHNR and FQNEAQ (reference sequence). Some clones are missing from TCRdb's copy, which holds only in-frame ones; the method was immunoSEQ multiplex PCR. The sample contains 50,000 to 60,000 clones, 87% of which appear only once. The receptor comes from a middle-aged man with COVID-19, enrolled during active disease. The V and J genes are TRBV7-9 and TRBJ2-7, with TRBD1 matching over 9 bases. The sequenced material came from peripheral blood. CDR3 region: CASSPDRGIHEQYF. In DNA form, the CDR3 reads TGTGCCAGCAGCCCAGACAGGGGGATCCACGAGCAGTACTTC.